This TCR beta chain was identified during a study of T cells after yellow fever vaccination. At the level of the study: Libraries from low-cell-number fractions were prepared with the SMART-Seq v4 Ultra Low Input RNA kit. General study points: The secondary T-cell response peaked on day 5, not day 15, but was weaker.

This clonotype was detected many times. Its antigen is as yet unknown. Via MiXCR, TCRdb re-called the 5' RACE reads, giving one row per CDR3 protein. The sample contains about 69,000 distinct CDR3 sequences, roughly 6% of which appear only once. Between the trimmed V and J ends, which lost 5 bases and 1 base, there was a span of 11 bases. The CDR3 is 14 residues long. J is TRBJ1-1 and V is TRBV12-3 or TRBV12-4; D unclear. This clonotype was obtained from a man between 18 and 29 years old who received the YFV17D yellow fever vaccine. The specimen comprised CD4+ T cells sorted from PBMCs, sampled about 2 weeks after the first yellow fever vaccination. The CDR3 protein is CASSREYSNTEAFF. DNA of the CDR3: TGTGCCAGCAGTCGGGAGTATTCGAACACTGAAGCTTTCTTT.